This T cell receptor (beta chain) was observed in a study of T cell repertoires in cytomegalovirus infection. Per the germline V gene, CDR1 is SGHRS and CDR2 is YFSETQ. The CDR3 sequence is 19 residues long. Unmatched junction bases numbered 9, after V lost 4 bases and J lost 0 bases. TCRdb reprocessed the reads via MiXCR and lists one record per CDR3 protein. The sample consists of roughly 340,000 distinct CDR3 sequences, almost 30% of them appearing once. On this clonotype itself: What it binds is unknown.

This sequence was found in a human donor in good health (CMV status not recorded). Some clones in this sample may be carry-over from other donors' samples. The chain joins TRBV5-1 to TRBJ2-1, with 14 bases lining up with TRBD2. This sample comprised cultured PBMCs, obtained from culture after CMV antigen stimulation. In DNA form, the CDR3 reads TGCGCCAGCAGCAGCGGACTAGCGGGGGGCCGAACCTCCTACAATGAGCAGTTCTTC. Translated, it gives CASSSGLAGGRTSYNEQFF.